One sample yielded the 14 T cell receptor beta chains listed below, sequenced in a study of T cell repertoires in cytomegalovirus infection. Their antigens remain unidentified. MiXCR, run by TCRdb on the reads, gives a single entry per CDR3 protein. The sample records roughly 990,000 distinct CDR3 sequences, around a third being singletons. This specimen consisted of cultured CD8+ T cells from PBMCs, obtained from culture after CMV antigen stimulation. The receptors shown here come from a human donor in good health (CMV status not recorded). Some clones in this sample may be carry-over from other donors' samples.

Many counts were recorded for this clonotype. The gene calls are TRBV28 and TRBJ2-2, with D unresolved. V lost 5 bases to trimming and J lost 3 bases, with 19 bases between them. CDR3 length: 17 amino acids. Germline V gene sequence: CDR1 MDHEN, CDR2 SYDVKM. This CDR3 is CASSQTRALLDTGELFF. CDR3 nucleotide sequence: TGTGCCAGCAGTCAAACCCGGGCCCTGCTGGACACCGGGGAGCTGTTTTTT.

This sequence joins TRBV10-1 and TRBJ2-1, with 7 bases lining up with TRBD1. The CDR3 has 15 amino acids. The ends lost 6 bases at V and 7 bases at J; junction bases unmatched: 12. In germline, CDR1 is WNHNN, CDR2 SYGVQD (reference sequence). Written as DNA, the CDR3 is TGCGCCAGCAGCCTACAGGGGCGCTCACGTAATGAGCAGTTCTTC. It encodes CASSLQGRSRNEQFF.

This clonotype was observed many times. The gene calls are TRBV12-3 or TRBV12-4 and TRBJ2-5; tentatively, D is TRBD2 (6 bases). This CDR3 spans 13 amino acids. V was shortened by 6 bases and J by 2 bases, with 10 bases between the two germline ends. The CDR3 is CASSPGLQETQYF. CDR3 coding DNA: TGTGCCAGCAGCCCGGGACTTCAAGAGACCCAGTACTTC.

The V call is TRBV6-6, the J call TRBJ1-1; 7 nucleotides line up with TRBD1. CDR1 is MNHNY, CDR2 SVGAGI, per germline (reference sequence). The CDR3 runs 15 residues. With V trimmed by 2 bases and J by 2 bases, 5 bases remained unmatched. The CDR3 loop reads CASSYTGDANTEAFF. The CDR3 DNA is TGTGCCAGCAGTTACACAGGGGACGCTAACACTGAAGCTTTCTTT.

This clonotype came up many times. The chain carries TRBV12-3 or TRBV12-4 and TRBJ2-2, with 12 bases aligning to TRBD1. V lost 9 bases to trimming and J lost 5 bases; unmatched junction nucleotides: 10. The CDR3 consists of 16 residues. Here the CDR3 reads CARMTRDRGRTGELFF. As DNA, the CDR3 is TGTGCCAGGATGACCCGGGACAGGGGGCGGACCGGGGAGCTGTTTTTT.

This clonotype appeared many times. For the CDR3, the DNA is TGTGCCAGCAGCTTATGGGCGGCGAGCTCCTACGAGCAGTACTTC. Residues: CASSLWAASSYEQYF. This chain uses TRBV7-6 with TRBJ2-7; D is uncertain. The CDR3 spans 15 residues. The germline CDR1 and CDR2 sequences are SGHVS and FNYEAQ. With 2 bases removed from V and 0 bases from J, the gap between germline ends came to 11 bases.

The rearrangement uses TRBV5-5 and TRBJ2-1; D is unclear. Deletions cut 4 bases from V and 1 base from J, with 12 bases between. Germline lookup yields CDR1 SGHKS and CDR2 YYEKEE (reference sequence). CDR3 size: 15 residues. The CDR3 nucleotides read TGTGCCAGCAGCCCGGACGGTTTTTCCTACAATGAGCAGTTCTTC. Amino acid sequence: CASSPDGFSYNEQFF.

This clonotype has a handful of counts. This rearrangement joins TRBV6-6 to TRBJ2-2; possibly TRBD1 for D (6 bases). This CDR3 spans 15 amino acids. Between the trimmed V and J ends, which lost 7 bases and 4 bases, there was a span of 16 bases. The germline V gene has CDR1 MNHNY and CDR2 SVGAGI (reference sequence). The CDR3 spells CASNRDTSVTGELFF. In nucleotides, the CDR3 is TGTGCCAGCAACCGGGACACTTCGGTCACCGGGGAGCTGTTTTTT.

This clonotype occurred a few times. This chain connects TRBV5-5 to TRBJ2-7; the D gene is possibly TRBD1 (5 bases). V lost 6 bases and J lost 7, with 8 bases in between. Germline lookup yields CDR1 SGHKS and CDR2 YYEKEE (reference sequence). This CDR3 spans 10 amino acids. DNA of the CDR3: TGTGCCAGCACCTCAGGGGAGCAGTACTTC. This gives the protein CASTSGEQYF.

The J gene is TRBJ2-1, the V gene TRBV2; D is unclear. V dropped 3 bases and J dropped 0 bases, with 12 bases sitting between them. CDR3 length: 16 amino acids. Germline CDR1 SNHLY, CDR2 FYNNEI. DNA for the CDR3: TGTGCCAGCAGTGATCCGGACGGAAGCTCCTACAATGAGCAGTTCTTC. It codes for CASSDPDGSSYNEQFF.

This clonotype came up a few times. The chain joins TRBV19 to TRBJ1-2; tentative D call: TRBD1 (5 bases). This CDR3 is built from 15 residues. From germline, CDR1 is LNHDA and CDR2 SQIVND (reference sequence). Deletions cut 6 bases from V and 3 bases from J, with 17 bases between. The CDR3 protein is CASSPGWGVDYGYTF. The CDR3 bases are TGTGCCAGTAGCCCTGGGTGGGGCGTGGACTATGGCTACACCTTC.

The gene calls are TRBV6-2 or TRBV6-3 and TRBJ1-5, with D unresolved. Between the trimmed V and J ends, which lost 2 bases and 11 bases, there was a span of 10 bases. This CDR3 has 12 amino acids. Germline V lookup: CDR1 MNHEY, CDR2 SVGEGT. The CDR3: CASSYLRWAQHF. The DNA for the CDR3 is TGTGCCAGCAGTTACCTACGATGGGCCCAGCATTTT.

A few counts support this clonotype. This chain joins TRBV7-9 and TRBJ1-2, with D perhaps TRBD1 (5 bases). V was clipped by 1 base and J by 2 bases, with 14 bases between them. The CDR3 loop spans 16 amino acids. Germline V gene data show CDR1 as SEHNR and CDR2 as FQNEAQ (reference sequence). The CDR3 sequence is CASSLGAGTGNYGYTF. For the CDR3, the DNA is TGTGCCAGCAGCTTAGGGGCCGGGACTGGGAACTATGGCTACACCTTC.

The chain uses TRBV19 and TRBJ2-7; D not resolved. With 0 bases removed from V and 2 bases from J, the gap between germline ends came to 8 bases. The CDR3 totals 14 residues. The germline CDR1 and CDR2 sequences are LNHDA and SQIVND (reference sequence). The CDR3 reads CASSIDQGPYEQYF. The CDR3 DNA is TGTGCCAGTAGTATAGATCAAGGACCCTACGAGCAGTACTTC.